Below are 3 T cell receptor beta chains sequenced from a single sample in a study of tumor T cells in aggressive B-cell lymphoma. Here immunoSEQ multiplex PCR was the method, and the copy in TCRdb shows in-frame clones only, minus some. The sample holds 850 to 950 clones, around 77% seen once. The sample was tumor tissue. The receptor set was obtained from an adult with diffuse large B cell lymphoma. Some clones in this sample may be carry-over from other donors' samples.

This clone has just a few counts. V gene TRBV4-3 combines with J gene TRBJ2-1; no clear D. The V gene's germline CDR1 is LGHNA and CDR2 YSLEER. CDR3 size: 13 residues. Trimming pared 0 bases from V and 6 bases from J, leaving 6 bases between. CDR3 in amino acids: CASSQDAGNEQFF. In DNA, the CDR3 is TGCGCCAGCAGCCAAGATGCCGGCAATGAGCAGTTCTTC.

The V call is TRBV7-2, the J call TRBJ2-7; possible D gene TRBD2, 6 bases. Trimming took off 5 bases at V and 7 bases at J, with 15 bases between the two ends. From germline, CDR1 is SGHTA and CDR2 FQGNSA. The CDR3 length is 13 residues. CDR3 DNA: TGTGCCAGCAGCCCTAGGGAGGCGGGGGAGCAGTACTTC. Amino acids: CASSPREAGEQYF.

This chain uses TRBV5-1 with TRBJ2-2; no firm D call. The germline V gene encodes CDR1 SGHRS and CDR2 YFSETQ. Trimming pared 4 bases from V and 6 bases from J, leaving 7 bases between. The length of the CDR3 is 12 residues. CDR3 sequence (DNA): TGCGCCAGCAGCGAAGCTCCCGGGGAGCTGTTTTTT. Translating gives CASSEAPGELFF. The full variable domain, its missing parts supplied by reference TRBV5-1 and TRBJ2-2, is KAGVTQTPRYLIKTRGQQVTLSCSPISGHRSVSWYQQTPGQGLQFLFEYFSETQRNKGNFPGRFSGRQFSNSRSEMNVSTLELGDSALYLCASSEAPGELFFGEGSRLTVL.